The T cell receptor (beta chain) under discussion was sequenced for a study of cytomegalovirus exposure and HLA in healthy donors. Study results and limitations: Available immune exposure information was restricted to CMV serostatus only. The majority of CMV-associated TCR beta chains were reported as apparently HLA-restricted in a later analysis.

Trimming removed 6 bases from V and 9 bases from J, with 12 bases in between. Germline-derived CDR1 and CDR2 are DFQATT and SNEGSKA (reference sequence). The CDR3 sequence is 11 residues long. In the PCR, 60 Vbeta and 13 Jbeta primers were used. Generated by immunoSEQ multiplex PCR, the TCRdb table keeps only in-frame clones and is missing some. The data show 200,000 or so clones, roughly 84% seen once. Each donor was healthy, and each was a bone marrow donor. Of note for this clone: Antigen unknown.

This clonotype was obtained from a boy aged 5 to 17 in good health and CMV-seronegative. The V gene is TRBV20-1, the J gene TRBJ2-1; D may be TRBD2 (6 bases). Sequencing was carried out using PBMCs. The CDR3 is CSARLVSEQFF. The CDR3 DNA follows: TGCAGTGCCAGACTAGTATCTGAGCAGTTCTTC.